A selection of T cell receptor beta chains follows, all from one sample in a study of PD-L1 blockade in urothelial cancer. Clones were read by immunoSEQ multiplex PCR, and TCRdb kept only the in-frame ones, dropping some. Found here are tens of thousands of clones, roughly 80% of them singletons; the top ten hold approximately 4.3%. Sequences were derived from PBMCs, sampled around atezolizumab (anti-PD-L1) treatment. The receptor source for this set is a man in his 70s with urothelial cancer. Each CDR3 is given with its conserved first and last residue. D genes are given only for firm matches.

cdr3_aa: CASSLRENYGYTF
v_call: TRBV7-8
d_call: .

cdr3_aa: CASSPTHPLAVQETQYF
v_call: TRBV18
d_call: TRBD2

cdr3_aa: CASSNDRGEQYF
v_call: TRBV6-5
d_call: TRBD1

cdr3_aa: CASSPGLAVQNIQYF
v_call: TRBV2
d_call: TRBD2

cdr3_aa: CASSQTTSGNIQYF
v_call: TRBV4-1
d_call: .

cdr3_aa: CASSLDSGRGEQYF
v_call: TRBV5-6
d_call: TRBD2

cdr3_aa: CASSQKEDGGYTF
v_call: TRBV18
d_call: .

cdr3_aa: CASSLSSSSSYNEQFF
v_call: TRBV27
d_call: .

cdr3_aa: CASSLSLVQGDEQFF
v_call: TRBV5-1
d_call: TRBD1

cdr3_aa: CASSPRGVGETQYF
v_call: TRBV6-1
d_call: TRBD2

cdr3_aa: CATSRDRLLTRVGYTF
v_call: TRBV15
d_call: .

cdr3_aa: CASSPGLAGLAKNIQYF
v_call: TRBV27
d_call: TRBD2

cdr3_aa: CASSPRPQGFTEAFF
v_call: TRBV28
d_call: .

cdr3_aa: CASSYRTENTEAFF
v_call: TRBV6-5
d_call: .

cdr3_aa: CASSGTRTGSSGNTIYF
v_call: TRBV9
d_call: TRBD1

cdr3_aa: CASSGDRDTEAFF
v_call: TRBV2
d_call: TRBD1

cdr3_aa: CASSQFSGRAGTDTQYF
v_call: TRBV4-2
d_call: TRBD2

cdr3_aa: CASSTGGRAFF
v_call: TRBV11-3
d_call: TRBD1

cdr3_aa: CASSPGTSGGAGQYF
v_call: TRBV4-3
d_call: TRBD2

cdr3_aa: CASSLGREGLTDTQYF
v_call: TRBV28
d_call: TRBD2

cdr3_aa: CASINRAGANVLTF
v_call: TRBV4-3
d_call: .

cdr3_aa: CASSLAGGQNTGELFF
v_call: TRBV5-6
d_call: .

cdr3_aa: CASSFSGTGGFGGTGELFF
v_call: TRBV5-1
d_call: TRBD1

cdr3_aa: CASSFARTGGNSPLHF
v_call: TRBV5-1
d_call: TRBD1

cdr3_aa: CAWKWRGLIEETQYF
v_call: TRBV30
d_call: .

cdr3_aa: CASSPQTSGIYNEQFF
v_call: TRBV11-2
d_call: TRBD2

cdr3_aa: CASSFRTGGISNEKLFF
v_call: TRBV7-9
d_call: TRBD1

cdr3_aa: CASSSAPVTGANTGELFF
v_call: TRBV5-1
d_call: TRBD1

cdr3_aa: CASSRGAGARNEQFF
v_call: TRBV2
d_call: .

cdr3_aa: CASMDWHRGGGTEAFF
v_call: TRBV19
d_call: TRBD1

cdr3_aa: CASSNRVTNYGYTF
v_call: TRBV27
d_call: .

cdr3_aa: CTSTKGLEGEYF
v_call: TRBV1
d_call: .

cdr3_aa: CASSLGQGSQETQYF
v_call: TRBV7-2
d_call: TRBD1

cdr3_aa: CASSLAGAGGGSYEQYF
v_call: TRBV5-1
d_call: TRBD2

cdr3_aa: CASSLPGGRGRGKYGYTF
v_call: TRBV21-1
d_call: .

cdr3_aa: CASSQMVDRDVHQPQHF
v_call: TRBV4-3
d_call: TRBD1

cdr3_aa: CASTSSNTGELFF
v_call: TRBV2
d_call: .

cdr3_aa: CASRESSGRPDTQYF
v_call: TRBV2
d_call: TRBD2

cdr3_aa: CSTRTGSGDTQYF
v_call: TRBV29-1
d_call: TRBD1

cdr3_aa: CASRTGGAGAGELFF
v_call: TRBV6-1
d_call: TRBD1

cdr3_aa: CATSRDKGTGELFF
v_call: TRBV15
d_call: .

cdr3_aa: CASSPRDRGPAYEQYF
v_call: TRBV9
d_call: TRBD1

cdr3_aa: CASSLQRQGTEAFF
v_call: TRBV7-6
d_call: TRBD1

cdr3_aa: CASSLGQGEIYEQYF
v_call: TRBV19
d_call: TRBD1

cdr3_aa: CASSLLRPGGETEAFF
v_call: TRBV7-9
d_call: .

cdr3_aa: CASRQKIGRGGTEAFF
v_call: TRBV2
d_call: .

cdr3_aa: CASSGGTPNTGELFF
v_call: TRBV11-3
d_call: .

cdr3_aa: CASSTLGQFGELFF
v_call: TRBV19
d_call: .

cdr3_aa: CASAPGGSYNEQFF
v_call: TRBV28
d_call: TRBD2

cdr3_aa: CASSLAPTRKLTSYEQYF
v_call: TRBV7-6
d_call: .

cdr3_aa: CASSSPPTGSSYNEQFF
v_call: TRBV7-9
d_call: .

cdr3_aa: CSVGTGTNYGYTF
v_call: TRBV29-1
d_call: TRBD1

cdr3_aa: CASSPGLRGRKQFF
v_call: TRBV4-3
d_call: .

cdr3_aa: CATSRDGGFQETQYF
v_call: TRBV15
d_call: .

cdr3_aa: CASSLSRGPGTEAFF
v_call: TRBV5-6
d_call: .